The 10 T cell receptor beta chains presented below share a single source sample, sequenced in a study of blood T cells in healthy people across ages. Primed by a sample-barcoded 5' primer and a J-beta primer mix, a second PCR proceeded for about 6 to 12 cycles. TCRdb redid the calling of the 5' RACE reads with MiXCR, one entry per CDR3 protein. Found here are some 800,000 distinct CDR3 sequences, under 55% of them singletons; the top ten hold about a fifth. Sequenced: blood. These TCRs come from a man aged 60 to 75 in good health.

DNA for the CDR3: TGTGCCAGCTCGGCGGGGAACCAAGAGACCCAGTACTTC. This encodes CASSAGNQETQYF. The chain has TRBV28 and TRBJ2-5, with a tentative D call TRBD2 (6 bases). V shed 8 bases and J shed 0 bases, with 10 bases lying between them. Germline loops: CDR1 MDHEN, CDR2 SYDVKM. CDR3 length: 13 residues.

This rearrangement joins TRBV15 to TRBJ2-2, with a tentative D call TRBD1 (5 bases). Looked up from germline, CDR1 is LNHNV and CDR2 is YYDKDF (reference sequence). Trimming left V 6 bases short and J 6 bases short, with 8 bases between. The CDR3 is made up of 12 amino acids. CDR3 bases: TGTGCCACCAGTATGGGGCCCGGGGAGCTGTTTTTT. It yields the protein CATSMGPGELFF.

CDR3 nucleotide sequence: TGTGCCACCAGTGAACGTGACAGGGGCCGTGACTATGGCTACACCTTC. This encodes CATSERDRGRDYGYTF. The V and J genes are TRBV24-1 and TRBJ1-2; 8 nucleotides match TRBD1. The CDR3 totals 16 residues. Germline CDR1 and CDR2: KGHDR and SFDVKD. V lost 4 bases and J lost 3; bases outside the gene matches: 9.

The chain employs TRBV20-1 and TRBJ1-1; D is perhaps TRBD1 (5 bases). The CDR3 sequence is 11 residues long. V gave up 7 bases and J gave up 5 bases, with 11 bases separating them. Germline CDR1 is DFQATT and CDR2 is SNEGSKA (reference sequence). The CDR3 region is CSGEGRTEAFF. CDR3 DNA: TGCAGTGGAGAGGGGAGGACTGAAGCTTTCTTT.

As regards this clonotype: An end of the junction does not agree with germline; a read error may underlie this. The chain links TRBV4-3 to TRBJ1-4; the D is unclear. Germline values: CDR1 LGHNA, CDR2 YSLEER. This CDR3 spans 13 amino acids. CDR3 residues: CASSRKWGEKLFF. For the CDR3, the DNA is TGCGCCAGCAGCCGAAAATGGGGAGAAAAGCTGTTTTTT.

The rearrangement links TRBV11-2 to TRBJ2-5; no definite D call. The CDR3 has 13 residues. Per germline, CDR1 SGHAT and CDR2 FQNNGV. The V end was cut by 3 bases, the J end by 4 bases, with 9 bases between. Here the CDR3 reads CASSFGSTETQYF. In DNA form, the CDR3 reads TGTGCCAGCAGCTTCGGGTCTACAGAGACCCAGTACTTC.

CDR3 sequence (DNA): TGCGCCAGTTACTCAGGACTAGCGGGGGTCACAGATACGCAGTATTTT. It is translated as CASYSGLAGVTDTQYF. V usage is TRBV10-2 and J usage is TRBJ2-3; 13 bases align to TRBD2. The CDR3 sequence is 16 residues long. From germline, CDR1 is WSHSY and CDR2 SAAADI. Unmatched junction bases numbered 8, after V lost 9 bases and J lost 2 bases.

The CDR3 sequence is CASSDRTGGGDIQYF. CDR3 DNA sequence: TGTGCCAGCAGTGATAGGACAGGGGGGGGGGACATTCAGTACTTC. This rearrangement joins TRBV6-1 to TRBJ2-5; TRBD1 agrees at 10 bases. The end of the DNA aligns better with TRBJ2-4, so the J call may be wrong. The CDR3 is 15 amino acids. The V gene's germline CDR1 is MNHNS and CDR2 SASEGT.

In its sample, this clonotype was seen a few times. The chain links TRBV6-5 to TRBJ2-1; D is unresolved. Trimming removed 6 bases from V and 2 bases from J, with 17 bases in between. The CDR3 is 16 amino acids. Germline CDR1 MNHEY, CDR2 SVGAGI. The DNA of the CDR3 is TGTGCCAGCAGCCCCGTCTGGGTTCAAGCCTACAATGAGCAGTTCTTC. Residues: CASSPVWVQAYNEQFF.

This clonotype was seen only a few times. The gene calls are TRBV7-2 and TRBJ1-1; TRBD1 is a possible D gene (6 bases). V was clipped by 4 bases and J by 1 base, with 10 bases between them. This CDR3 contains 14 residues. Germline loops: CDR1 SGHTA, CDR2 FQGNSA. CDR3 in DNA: TGTGCCAGCAGCTCACTGACAGGGAACACTGAAGCTTTCTTT. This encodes CASSSLTGNTEAFF.